This T cell receptor beta chain is drawn from a study of radiotherapy plus CTLA-4 blockade in lung cancer. In the study overall: Objective responses were seen in more than 15% of patients, disease control in approximately 29%.

Study-wide findings and caveats: Radiotherapy with ipilimumab was followed by blood expansion of tumor-derived clones.

The V and J ends lost 3 bases and 5 bases respectively, with 13 bases between them. The V gene's germline CDR1 is SNHLY and CDR2 FYNNEI. The CDR3 totals 14 residues. This clone was counted a single time. Antigen unknown. Sequencing was performed with immunoSEQ multiplex PCR; in TCRdb, only in-frame clones are kept and a portion is missing. The sample lists over 95,000 clones, around 74% seen once, with around 2.7% in the top ten. The starting material was peripheral blood, obtained from a patient treated with radiotherapy plus ipilimumab. The clonotype comes from a human donor with non-small cell lung cancer who had a partial response to radiotherapy plus ipilimumab. Some clones in this sample may be carry-over from other donors' samples. The chain couples TRBV2 to TRBJ1-1; D is uncertain. CDR3 in amino acids: CASSDLLAQTEAFF. CDR3 nucleotides: TGTGCCAGCAGTGATTTGCTCGCCCAGACTGAAGCTTTCTTT. The full variable domain, in which reference TRBV2 and TRBJ1-1 provide the parts outside the CDR3, is EPEVTQTPSHQVTQMGQEVILRCVPISNHLYFYWYRQILGQKVEFLVSFYNNEISEKSEIFDDQFSVERPDGSNFTLKIRSTKLEDSAMYFCASSDLLAQTEAFFGQGTRLTVV.